Sequencing of this T cell receptor (beta chain) was carried out in a study of T cell changes during pregnancy in multiple sclerosis. Profiling relied on immunoSEQ multiplex PCR, and the TCRdb table lists in-frame clones only, not all of them. The sample holds 50,000 to 65,000 clones, 80% to 90% seen once. The source is a female donor with multiple sclerosis, enrolled in a pregnancy study. This material consisted of CD4+ T cells from peripheral blood mononuclear cells, taken in the third trimester of pregnancy.

The CDR3 DNA reads as TGTGCCAGCAGCCCTGGGCAGGGCCCTACCTACGAGCAGTACTTC. Its protein product is CASSPGQGPTYEQYF. The chain couples TRBV11-3 to TRBJ2-7; D perhaps matches TRBD1 (5 bases). The germline V gene encodes CDR1 SGHNT and CDR2 YENEEA. V lost 5 bases and J lost 2, with 16 bases in between. This CDR3 has 15 amino acids.